The 15 T cell receptor beta chains below come from one sample, sequenced in a study of OX40 agonist ivuxolimab in advanced cancers. Repertoires were generated with immunoSEQ multiplex PCR, while TCRdb's copy carries only in-frame clones and drops some. Seen here are 48,000 or so clones, approximately 86% observed once, and the top ten hold 1.9%. Sample: CD4+ or CD8+ T cells sorted from blood, taken in a trial of the OX40 agonist ivuxolimab. Every receptor here comes from an adult with an advanced solid tumor such as melanoma, head and neck, liver or kidney cancer.

The V and J genes are TRBV2 and TRBJ2-6, with D possibly called TRBD1 or TRBD2 (5 bases each). CDR3 length equals 14 residues. Germline values: CDR1 SNHLY, CDR2 FYNNEI. V was shortened by 7 bases and J by 4 bases, with 11 bases between the two germline ends. The CDR3 region has the DNA TGTGCCAGCACCCCGGGGACCGGGGCCAACGTCCTGACTTTC. Encoded protein: CASTPGTGANVLTF.

The chain uses TRBV5-1 and TRBJ1-1; D is perhaps TRBD1 (6 bases). This CDR3 has 13 amino acids. With 7 bases removed from V and 1 base from J, the gap between germline ends came to 11 bases. The germline V gene has CDR1 SGHRS and CDR2 YFSETQ. The CDR3 is CASGVTGNTEAFF. The DNA for the CDR3 is TGCGCCAGCGGGGTGACAGGGAACACTGAAGCTTTCTTT.

The chain combines TRBV19 with TRBJ2-6; 8 bases map to TRBD1. The V and J ends lost 5 bases and 2 bases, in that order; junction bases with no gene match: 14. Germline V gives CDR1 LNHDA, CDR2 SQIVND (reference sequence). This CDR3 has 19 amino acids. This CDR3 reads CASSYRRTGFRTGANVLTF. The CDR3 DNA reads TGTGCCAGTAGTTACCGGCGGACAGGGTTCCGGACTGGGGCCAACGTCCTGACTTTC.

The rearrangement uses TRBV2 and TRBJ2-7; D might be TRBD1 (6 bases). Trimming pared 6 bases from V and 3 bases from J, leaving 15 bases between. CDR1 and CDR2 from the germline V gene are SNHLY and FYNNEI. The CDR3 loop spans 14 amino acids. DNA for the CDR3: TGTGCCAGCAGCGCTCCCGGGACACACTACGAGCAGTACTTC. Protein: CASSAPGTHYEQYF.

As regards this clone: Compared with germline, one end of the junction differs, possibly owing to a read error. Other DNA sequences in the same sample also yield this CDR3. The chain has TRBV25-1 and TRBJ2-5; D not resolved. The CDR3 totals 14 residues. Germline V gene sequence: CDR1 MGHDK, CDR2 SYGVNS. The chain's CDR3 is CASSETRIQETQYF. CDR3 sequence (DNA): TGTGCCAGTAGTGAAACGAGGATCCAAGAGACCCAGTACTTC. The whole variable domain, remainder taken from reference TRBV25-1 and TRBJ2-5, is EADIYQTPRYLVIGTGKKITLECSQTMGHDKMYWYQQDPGMELHLIHYSYGVNSTEKGDLSSESTVSRIRTEHFPLTLESARPSHTSQYLCASSETRIQETQYFGPGTRLLVL.

The rearrangement links TRBV11-2 to TRBJ2-7; no clear D gene. The V end lost 3 bases, the J end lost 6 bases, and 9 bases lay between the germline ends. CDR3 length equals 12 residues. Germline CDR1 SGHAT, CDR2 FQNNGV. The CDR3 bases are TGTGCCAGCAGCTTTCCAGGAACCGAGCAGTACTTC. This encodes CASSFPGTEQYF.

The chain employs TRBV29-1 and TRBJ2-1, with a possible D match to TRBD2 (5 bases). This CDR3 contains 14 residues. Trimming left V 6 bases short and J 8 bases short, with 20 bases between. CDR1 and CDR2 from the germline V gene are SQVTM and ANQGSEA. The CDR3 coding sequence is TGCAGCGTGGAGGACGGAACGCGTTCCTATGAGCAGTTCTTC. Translating gives CSVEDGTRSYEQFF.

V and J are TRBV4-3 and TRBJ2-1, with TRBD2 identical over 14 bases. Per germline, CDR1 LGHNA and CDR2 YSLEER. V lost 1 base, J lost 4 bases, and 6 bases stayed unmatched. This CDR3 is built from 18 residues. Written as DNA, the CDR3 is TGCGCCAGCAGCCAAGCGGGGACTAGCGGGAGAGGGTACAATGAGCAGTTCTTC. Encoded protein: CASSQAGTSGRGYNEQFF.

The rearrangement joins TRBV11-2 to TRBJ2-7; D not certain. Germline CDR1 reads SGHAT; CDR2 reads FQNNGV. V was trimmed by 3 bases and J by 7 bases, leaving 7 bases between them. CDR3 length: 11 amino acids. The CDR3 bases are TGTGCCAGCAGCTTCCAGTGGGAGCAGTACTTC. Amino acids: CASSFQWEQYF.

The chain couples TRBV19 to TRBJ1-1; D might be TRBD1 (5 bases). This CDR3 has 14 residues. The germline V gene encodes CDR1 LNHDA and CDR2 SQIVND (reference sequence). V dropped 3 bases and J dropped 1 base, with 9 bases sitting between them. Written as DNA, the CDR3 is TGTGCCAGTAGTATTGTGGGGGGGAACACTGAAGCTTTCTTT. The encoded protein is CASSIVGGNTEAFF.

The chain carries TRBV4-1 and TRBJ1-1, with D tentatively TRBD1 (6 bases). Germline-derived CDR1 and CDR2 are MGHRA and YSYEKL. This CDR3 spans 20 amino acids. V was clipped by 2 bases and J by 4 bases, with 29 bases between them. The CDR3 here is CASSQYSISLGGPEGTEAFF. In DNA, the CDR3 is TGCGCCAGCAGCCAATACTCAATCTCCTTGGGGGGCCCGGAGGGCACTGAAGCTTTCTTT.

The chain is built from TRBV10-3 and TRBJ2-3; 7 nucleotides agree with TRBD1. V trimming: 9 bases; J trimming: 1 base; junction bases outside the gene matches: 7. This CDR3 spans 14 amino acids. CDR1 and CDR2 (germline): ENHRY, SYGVKD. The DNA of the CDR3 is TGTGCCATGTCACAGGGGTTCGGCACAGATACGCAGTATTTT. Its protein is CAMSQGFGTDTQYF.

V gene TRBV5-1 combines with J gene TRBJ1-4; the D gene is possibly TRBD1 (5 bases). V lost 2 bases to trimming and J lost 4 bases, with 9 bases between them. Germline V gene sequence: CDR1 SGHRS, CDR2 YFSETQ. CDR3 size: 14 residues. DNA of the CDR3: TGCGCCAGCAGCTTACAGGTCGGTAATGAAAAACTGTTTTTT. It yields the protein CASSLQVGNEKLFF.

CDR3 sequence (DNA): TGCGCCAGCAGCCAAGAAACGGGGTGGTATGGCTACACCTTC. Residues: CASSQETGWYGYTF. The V gene is TRBV4-1, the J gene TRBJ1-2; D not resolved. The CDR3 contains 14 residues. V was pared by 0 bases and J by 5 bases, with 10 bases between. Germline V gives CDR1 MGHRA, CDR2 YSYEKL.

This clone was counted once. V and J are TRBV4-1 and TRBJ1-1; D remains ambiguous. V was trimmed by 0 bases and J by 5 bases, leaving 10 bases between them. The germline CDR1 and CDR2 sequences are MGHRA and YSYEKL. The CDR3 has 14 residues. In nucleotides, the CDR3 is TGCGCCAGCAGCCAAGAACGGGTAGGGACTGAAGCTTTCTTT. It specifies CASSQERVGTEAFF.